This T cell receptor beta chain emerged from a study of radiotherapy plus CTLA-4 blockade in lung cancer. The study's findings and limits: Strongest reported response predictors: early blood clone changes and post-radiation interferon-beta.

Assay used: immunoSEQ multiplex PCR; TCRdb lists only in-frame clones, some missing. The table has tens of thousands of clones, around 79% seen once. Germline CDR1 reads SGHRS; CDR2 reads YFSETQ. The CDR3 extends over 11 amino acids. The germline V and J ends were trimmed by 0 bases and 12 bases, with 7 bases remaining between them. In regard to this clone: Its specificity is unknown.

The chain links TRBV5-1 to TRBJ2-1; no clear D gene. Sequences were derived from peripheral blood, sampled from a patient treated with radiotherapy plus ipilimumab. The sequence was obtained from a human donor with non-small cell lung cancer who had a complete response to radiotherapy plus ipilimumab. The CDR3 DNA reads TGCGCCAGCAGCTTGGGCGGAAGGCAGTTCTTC. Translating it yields CASSLGGRQFF.